This T cell receptor beta chain was sequenced in a study of T cell responses to AZD1222 COVID-19 vaccine (dated by TCRdb to about 2021). Context from the whole study: AZD1222 recipients with second doses at about 4 weeks or about 12 weeks were pooled, because spike-specific TCR depth and breadth did not differ between schedules. A total of more than 230 trial participants underwent TCR sequencing, of whom 207 received two doses of AZD1222 and about 25 received two doses of the MenACWY control vaccine. Trial participants were enrolled by age into subgroups of 18-55, 56-69 and 70-plus years, and roughly 150, 30 and 60 TCR-sequenced participants, respectively, were included in these subgroups. Points the paper makes about the study in general: Because no day 14 peak-response samples were available, repertoires were characterized only after the peak T cell response. Participants were mostly white British and included more females than males, and it was suggested by the authors that clonal diversity may have been underestimated. Epitopes outside the regions mutated in the B.1.351 and B.1.1.7 variants were reportedly recognized by nearly half of the unique spike-specific TCRs. The 56-69-year group was small, and its depth increase did not reach significance, likely because of low power. The whole spike protein was spanned by vaccine-associated CD4 TCRs, and dominant responses were seen in regions 160-218 and 743-854. Conclusions about previously exposed vaccinees are limited because only six or seven AZD1222 recipients were SARS-CoV-2 seropositive at baseline. After two AZD1222 doses, both the breadth and the depth of spike-specific TCRs were significantly higher than at day 0 and than in MenACWY recipients.

Details on this clone: Its antigen is still unknown. Per-nucleotide qualities are absent, and no much larger clonotype sits a single base away.

V loses 4 bases of germline sequence and J loses 1 base, and the interval between the two ends is 11 bases. The germline V gene supplies CDR1 MDHEN and CDR2 SYDVKM. CDR3 length: 15 amino acids, cysteine to phenylalanine. The read is trimmed to its CDR3 DNA, 45 bases read in frame from base 1. Sample time point, as interpreted from the label and publication: baseline before first vaccination. Samples from vaccinated people were obtained from the UK trials COV001 and COV002, which included a single-blind randomized controlled phase 2/3 trial of AZD1222 (ChAdOx1 nCoV-19) in healthy adults. Trial participant PBMC samples were collected at day 0 and day 28 after the second dose for TCRbeta chain sequencing. The CDR3 regions of human TCRbeta chains were subjected to immunosequencing. For the original study's pipeline: TCRs in the repertoires were matched against a reference library of SARS-CoV-2-specific TCRs that had been generated with the MIRA antigen-specificity platform. Breadth was defined as the fraction of unique TCRs that were SARS-CoV-2-associated. Depth was defined as the fraction of total T cells that were SARS-CoV-2-associated. Using the MIRA data, each spike-specific TCR was assigned both to the spike region to which the TCR was reactive and to a CD4 or CD8 class. Log10-transformed breadth and depth values were compared by one-way ANOVA with Sidak's multiple comparisons tests. Imported from immuneACCESS, the table was reduced by TCRdb to in-frame sequences with V and J called. These copies leave out some clones; in studies compared against another copy, an unresolved V gene accounts for under half, and the cause of the remainder is not known. V and J calls and clone size follow that table, whereas D and trimming were derived from the DNA. Present in this sample are under 130,000 clones, 88% of which were seen just once. The ten largest account for around a tenth of the sample.

The source of this sequence is an adult in good health. In this chain, TRBV28 is recombined with TRBJ1-5, with no reliable assignment of the D segment. The sample here was peripheral blood, taken on day 0 of AZD1222 vaccination. The DNA sequence is as follows: TGTGCCAGCAGTTCCTCAGACGGGAGCAATCAGCCCCAGCATTTT. This sequence encodes CASSSSDGSNQPQHF.